This T cell receptor (beta chain) was recorded in a study of blood T cell repertoires in COVID-19. Study information: Some COVID-19 samples were acute and others convalescent; all came from the United States, Italy and Spain. From T cells, B-cell-depleted T cells, or PBMCs came the material, which was cDNA or gDNA.

In the source study's methods: Reference gene primer amplification gave estimated nucleated cell counts. Method: immunoSEQ multiplex PCR; TCRdb's copy keeps in-frame clones and lacks some. V and J calls and clone size are given by that table; D and trimming were obtained from the DNA. The data contain around 250,000 clones, about nine tenths of them singletons. Germline CDR1 and CDR2: SGHNT and YYREEE (reference sequence). This CDR3 has 15 amino acids. The V gene lost 4 bases and the J gene lost 8 bases, with 16 bases spanning the gap. The V gene is TRBV5-4, the J gene TRBJ1-6; D may be TRBD1 (5 bases). Input material: peripheral blood. The TCR sequence derives from a woman aged 40 to 55 who had recovered from COVID-19. The DNA for the CDR3 is TGTGCCAGCAGCCTGGGGACCATCGGGGATTCACCCCTCCACTTT. Residues: CASSLGTIGDSPLHF.